The rows below give T cell receptor beta chains drawn from one sample of a study of blood T cell repertoires in COVID-19. Assay used: immunoSEQ multiplex PCR; TCRdb lists only in-frame clones, some missing. The sample records some 70,000 clones, about nine tenths being singletons. Input material: peripheral blood. Receptors were obtained from a man over 45 with active COVID-19. Both conserved end residues are part of each CDR3. Each record gives: V gene, D gene, clone size, J gene, CDR3 DNA, CDR3 protein. The D gene is left open where the match is weak. Size is omitted from some rows. Given values are once, few, many or a class for expanded clones.

v_gene: TRBV11-2
d_gene: TRBD1
abundance: NA
j_gene: TRBJ1-1
CDR3nt: TGTGCCAGCAGCTCCCGGGACAGGAACACTGAAGCTTTCTTT
CDR3aa: CASSSRDRNTEAFF

v_gene: TRBV5-1
d_gene: TRBD1
abundance: NA
j_gene: TRBJ1-1
CDR3nt: TGCGCCAGCAGCTCAAGGACAGGGGGCGGTGTAGGCACTGAAGCTTTCTTT
CDR3aa: CASSSRTGGGVGTEAFF

v_gene: TRBV7-3
d_gene: NA
abundance: NA
j_gene: TRBJ2-5
CDR3nt: TGTGCCAGCAGCTTCCTAGATGGACAAGAGACCCAGTACTTC
CDR3aa: CASSFLDGQETQYF

v_gene: TRBV19
d_gene: NA
abundance: NA
j_gene: TRBJ1-1
CDR3nt: TGTGCCAGTAGTATTTATGTTTCGAGCACTGAAGCTTTCTTT
CDR3aa: CASSIYVSSTEAFF

v_gene: TRBV5-1
d_gene: TRBD1
abundance: few
j_gene: TRBJ1-2
CDR3nt: TGCGCCAGCAGCAGAACAGGGGCTGCCCCCCCAAACTATGGCTACACCTTC
CDR3aa: CASSRTGAAPPNYGYTF

v_gene: TRBV6-1
d_gene: NA
abundance: NA
j_gene: TRBJ1-5
CDR3nt: TGTGCCAGCAGTGAAGCAGGTTCCTCGGGTCGGCCCCAGCATTTT
CDR3aa: CASSEAGSSGRPQHF

v_gene: TRBV5-1
d_gene: TRBD1
abundance: NA
j_gene: TRBJ1-6
CDR3nt: TGCGCCAGCAGAAAAGGGGACAGCTCCTATAATTCACCCCTCCACTTT
CDR3aa: CASRKGDSSYNSPLHF

v_gene: TRBV5-6
d_gene: NA
abundance: NA
j_gene: TRBJ1-5
CDR3nt: TGTGCCAGCAGCTTGGGACTCGGGAGTAGCAATCAGCCCCAGCATTTT
CDR3aa: CASSLGLGSSNQPQHF

v_gene: TRBV7-9
d_gene: TRBD1
abundance: NA
j_gene: TRBJ1-1
CDR3nt: TGTGCCAGCAGCCAACCACAGGGGGCTGCGAACACTGAAGCTTTCTTT
CDR3aa: CASSQPQGAANTEAFF

v_gene: TRBV28
d_gene: NA
abundance: NA
j_gene: TRBJ1-2
CDR3nt: TGTGCCAGCAGTTTAGGAGGACAGATCTACGGCTACACCTTC
CDR3aa: CASSLGGQIYGYTF

v_gene: TRBV18
d_gene: NA
abundance: NA
j_gene: TRBJ2-3
CDR3nt: TGTGCCAGCTCACAACAGGCTCCCACAGATACGCAGTATTTT
CDR3aa: CASSQQAPTDTQYF

v_gene: TRBV19
d_gene: TRBD1
abundance: NA
j_gene: TRBJ1-2
CDR3nt: TGTGCCAGTAATCTGGACAGGGAAAGCTATGGCTACACCTTC
CDR3aa: CASNLDRESYGYTF

v_gene: TRBV15
d_gene: NA
abundance: once
j_gene: TRBJ2-3
CDR3nt: TGTGCCACCAGCAGAGAAATGAAGTTTTCAGGGTTTAATACGCAGTATTTT
CDR3aa: CATSREMKFSGFNTQYF

v_gene: TRBV5-1
d_gene: NA
abundance: NA
j_gene: TRBJ1-1
CDR3nt: TGCGCCAGCCAAAATCCCCGGCAGGGACTTTACACTGAAGCTTTCTTT
CDR3aa: CASQNPRQGLYTEAFF

v_gene: TRBV30
d_gene: TRBD1
abundance: NA
j_gene: TRBJ1-2
CDR3nt: TGTGCCTGGAGTGCTCCAGGGGGGTTGTTACATGGCTACACCTTC
CDR3aa: CAWSAPGGLLHGYTF

v_gene: TRBV24-1
d_gene: NA
abundance: NA
j_gene: TRBJ1-1
CDR3nt: TGTGCCACCAGATCCGGGAGCCACACTGAAGCTTTCTTT
CDR3aa: CATRSGSHTEAFF

v_gene: TRBV28
d_gene: TRBD2
abundance: few
j_gene: TRBJ2-2
CDR3nt: TGTGCCAGCAGGCCTACTAGCGAGAACACCGGGGAGCTGTTTTTT
CDR3aa: CASRPTSENTGELFF

v_gene: TRBV3-1/TRBV3-2
d_gene: NA
abundance: NA
j_gene: TRBJ2-3
CDR3nt: TGTGCCAGCAGCCTCCTTAGTGGGGCTAGCACAGATACGCAGTATTTT
CDR3aa: CASSLLSGASTDTQYF

v_gene: TRBV28
d_gene: TRBD1
abundance: NA
j_gene: TRBJ2-5
CDR3nt: TGTGCCAGCAGCCCCGCTCCCACAGGGGGCGCGGAGACCCAGTACTTC
CDR3aa: CASSPAPTGGAETQYF

v_gene: TRBV6-5
d_gene: NA
abundance: few
j_gene: TRBJ1-1
CDR3nt: TGTGCCAGCAGTTACTCGAGGGGGGAAGCTTTCTTT
CDR3aa: CASSYSRGEAFF

v_gene: TRBV9
d_gene: NA
abundance: NA
j_gene: TRBJ2-5
CDR3nt: TGTGCCAGCAGCGTAGCCCTACAAGAGACCCAGTACTTC
CDR3aa: CASSVALQETQYF

v_gene: TRBV28
d_gene: TRBD1
abundance: NA
j_gene: TRBJ2-3
CDR3nt: TGTGCCAGCAGTTCGGGGGACAGGTCAGATACGCAGTATTTT
CDR3aa: CASSSGDRSDTQYF

v_gene: TRBV5-1
d_gene: NA
abundance: NA
j_gene: TRBJ1-1
CDR3nt: TGCGCCAGCAGCACCCGGGGACTGGGCACTGAAGCTTTCTTT
CDR3aa: CASSTRGLGTEAFF

v_gene: TRBV4-1
d_gene: TRBD1
abundance: NA
j_gene: TRBJ1-6
CDR3nt: TGCGCCAGCATCGGACAGGGGGCTAGTTCCTATAATTCACCCCTCCACTTT
CDR3aa: CASIGQGASSYNSPLHF

v_gene: TRBV6-5
d_gene: TRBD1
abundance: once
j_gene: TRBJ1-2
CDR3nt: TGTGCCAGCAGCAGCGAGCCGGGACAGGGACTTGGCTACACCTTC
CDR3aa: CASSSEPGQGLGYTF

v_gene: TRBV5-1
d_gene: NA
abundance: once
j_gene: TRBJ2-1
CDR3nt: TGCGCCAGCAGCTTGGCGGGGGAGTACGATGAGCAGTTCTTC
CDR3aa: CASSLAGEYDEQFF

v_gene: TRBV13
d_gene: TRBD1
abundance: large
j_gene: TRBJ2-7
CDR3nt: TGTGCCAGCAGCCGCCGGACAGGGGCCATCTACGAGCAGTACTTC
CDR3aa: CASSRRTGAIYEQYF

v_gene: TRBV28
d_gene: NA
abundance: NA
j_gene: TRBJ2-5
CDR3nt: TGTGCCAGCAGCACCAGGCCGGTGGAGACCCAGTACTTC
CDR3aa: CASSTRPVETQYF

v_gene: TRBV18
d_gene: NA
abundance: NA
j_gene: TRBJ2-5
CDR3nt: TGTGCCAGCTCACCCCAAGAGGTTAGCCAAGAGACCCAGTACTTC
CDR3aa: CASSPQEVSQETQYF

v_gene: TRBV5-1
d_gene: NA
abundance: NA
j_gene: TRBJ2-3
CDR3nt: TGCGCCAGCAGCTTAGCGGAGAGCACAGATACGCAGTATTTT
CDR3aa: CASSLAESTDTQYF

v_gene: TRBV27
d_gene: NA
abundance: once
j_gene: TRBJ2-2
CDR3nt: TGTGCCAGCAGGGGGACAACGAACACCGGGGAGCTGTTTTTT
CDR3aa: CASRGTTNTGELFF

v_gene: TRBV28
d_gene: NA
abundance: once
j_gene: TRBJ2-5
CDR3nt: TGTGCCAGCAGTTTATGGGAGCAAGAGACCCAGTACTTC
CDR3aa: CASSLWEQETQYF

v_gene: TRBV19
d_gene: NA
abundance: NA
j_gene: TRBJ2-3
CDR3nt: TGTGCCAGTCCCGGGACAACATTCGGTACAGATACGCAGTATTTT
CDR3aa: CASPGTTFGTDTQYF

v_gene: TRBV18
d_gene: TRBD2
abundance: NA
j_gene: TRBJ2-3
CDR3nt: TGTGCCAGCTCACCGGCGGGACTAGCGGGGGGGTATACGCAGTATTTT
CDR3aa: CASSPAGLAGGYTQYF

v_gene: TRBV7-9
d_gene: NA
abundance: NA
j_gene: TRBJ1-3
CDR3nt: TGTGCCAGCAGCCCTAATCCATCCGGAAACACCATATATTTT
CDR3aa: CASSPNPSGNTIYF

v_gene: TRBV4-1
d_gene: TRBD1
abundance: NA
j_gene: TRBJ1-3
CDR3nt: TGCGCCAGCAGCCGCCAAACAGGGGAGGGAAACACCATATATTTT
CDR3aa: CASSRQTGEGNTIYF

v_gene: TRBV28
d_gene: NA
abundance: NA
j_gene: TRBJ2-3
CDR3nt: TGTGCCAGCAGTTCGGGAGCGCGGGATGGAGATACGCAGTATTTT
CDR3aa: CASSSGARDGDTQYF

v_gene: TRBV6-5
d_gene: TRBD2
abundance: NA
j_gene: TRBJ2-7
CDR3nt: TGTGCCAGCAGCCCCGGGACTACCTTTCGCGAGCAGTACTTC
CDR3aa: CASSPGTTFREQYF

v_gene: TRBV19
d_gene: TRBD1
abundance: once
j_gene: TRBJ2-7
CDR3nt: TGTGCCAGTAGAAGGCAGGGGGCCTCCTACGAGCAGTACTTC
CDR3aa: CASRRQGASYEQYF

v_gene: TRBV6-6
d_gene: NA
abundance: NA
j_gene: TRBJ1-1
CDR3nt: TGTGCCAGGGGGGCAGGCCCTAACGGTGGTTTCTTT
CDR3aa: CARGAGPNGGFF

v_gene: TRBV2
d_gene: NA
abundance: NA
j_gene: TRBJ1-1
CDR3nt: TGTGCCAGCAGTGAGCTTGAGGACACTGAAGCTTTCTTT
CDR3aa: CASSELEDTEAFF

v_gene: TRBV4-3
d_gene: TRBD2
abundance: NA
j_gene: TRBJ2-2
CDR3nt: TGCGCCAGCAGCCAAGACGTCAACGGGGGGGACACCGGGGAGCTGTTTTTT
CDR3aa: CASSQDVNGGDTGELFF

v_gene: TRBV19
d_gene: NA
abundance: NA
j_gene: TRBJ2-3
CDR3nt: TGTGCCAGTAGTATCGTACTAGCCTCAAGCACAGATACGCAGTATTTT
CDR3aa: CASSIVLASSTDTQYF

v_gene: TRBV5-4
d_gene: TRBD1
abundance: NA
j_gene: TRBJ2-3
CDR3nt: TGTGCCAGCAGCGAGGACAGGCGGACTAGCACAGATACGCAGTATTTT
CDR3aa: CASSEDRRTSTDTQYF

v_gene: TRBV7-9
d_gene: TRBD1
abundance: NA
j_gene: TRBJ1-2
CDR3nt: TGTGCCAGCAGCGACGAGACAGGGAACTATGGCTACACCTTC
CDR3aa: CASSDETGNYGYTF

v_gene: TRBV6-5
d_gene: NA
abundance: few
j_gene: TRBJ1-2
CDR3nt: TGTGCCAGCAGTTCACAGTCTTTCCCAGCTAACTATGGCTACACCTTC
CDR3aa: CASSSQSFPANYGYTF

v_gene: TRBV4-3
d_gene: TRBD1
abundance: NA
j_gene: TRBJ2-2
CDR3nt: TGCGCCAGCAGCCAAGGAGGTGGACAGGGTGCCGGGGAGCTGTTTTTT
CDR3aa: CASSQGGGQGAGELFF

v_gene: TRBV25-1
d_gene: TRBD1
abundance: NA
j_gene: TRBJ1-6
CDR3nt: TGTGCCAGCAGCGTACAGGGGGCCAATTCACCCCTCCACTTT
CDR3aa: CASSVQGANSPLHF

v_gene: TRBV27
d_gene: NA
abundance: NA
j_gene: TRBJ1-5
CDR3nt: TGTGCCAGCAGTTTAAGGCAGGGCCAATATAGCAATCAGCCCCAGCATTTT
CDR3aa: CASSLRQGQYSNQPQHF

v_gene: TRBV6-5
d_gene: TRBD1
abundance: NA
j_gene: TRBJ1-2
CDR3nt: TGTGCCAGCAGTTACTCGCTTACAGGGGGTGGCGGCTACACCTTC
CDR3aa: CASSYSLTGGGGYTF

v_gene: TRBV2
d_gene: NA
abundance: NA
j_gene: TRBJ1-5
CDR3nt: TGTGCCAGCAGTGGGACAAATAGCAATCAGCCCCAGCATTTT
CDR3aa: CASSGTNSNQPQHF

v_gene: TRBV3-1/TRBV3-2
d_gene: TRBD2
abundance: NA
j_gene: TRBJ2-5
CDR3nt: TGTGCCAGCAGCCTTGGGACTTCTAGCGGGAAAGAGACCCAGTACTTC
CDR3aa: CASSLGTSSGKETQYF

v_gene: TRBV5-1
d_gene: NA
abundance: once
j_gene: TRBJ2-1
CDR3nt: TGCGCCAGCAGCGCTAGCTCCTACAATGAGCAGTTCTTC
CDR3aa: CASSASSYNEQFF

v_gene: TRBV28
d_gene: NA
abundance: few
j_gene: TRBJ2-7
CDR3nt: TGTGCCAGCAGTTTAACATCGACAGGAAGCTACGAGCAGTACTTC
CDR3aa: CASSLTSTGSYEQYF

v_gene: TRBV6-5
d_gene: NA
abundance: NA
j_gene: TRBJ1-2
CDR3nt: TGTGCCAGCAGCCCGGGGAGAATTGGTGGCTACACCTTC
CDR3aa: CASSPGRIGGYTF

v_gene: TRBV4-2
d_gene: TRBD1
abundance: NA
j_gene: TRBJ2-7
CDR3nt: TGTGCCAGCAGCCAAGATGCCCCCCGGACAGGGCAGGGCTACGAGCAGTACTTC
CDR3aa: CASSQDAPRTGQGYEQYF

v_gene: TRBV29-1
d_gene: TRBD1
abundance: NA
j_gene: TRBJ1-4
CDR3nt: TGCAGCGCCAGGACAGGGGATGAAAAACTGTTTTTT
CDR3aa: CSARTGDEKLFF